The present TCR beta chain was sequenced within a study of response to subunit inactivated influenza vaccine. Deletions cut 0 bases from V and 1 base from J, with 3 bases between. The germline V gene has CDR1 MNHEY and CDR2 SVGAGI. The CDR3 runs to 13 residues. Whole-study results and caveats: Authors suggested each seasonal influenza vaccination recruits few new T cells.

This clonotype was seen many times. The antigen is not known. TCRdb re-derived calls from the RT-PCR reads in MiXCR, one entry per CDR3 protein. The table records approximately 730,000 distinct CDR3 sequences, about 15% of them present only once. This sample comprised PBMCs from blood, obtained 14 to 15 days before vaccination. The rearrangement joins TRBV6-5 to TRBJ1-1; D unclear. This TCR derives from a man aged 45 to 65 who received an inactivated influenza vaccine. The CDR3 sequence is CASSYSSNTEAFF. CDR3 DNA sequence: TGTGCCAGCAGTTACTCGTCGAACACTGAAGCTTTCTTT.